This note documents a single TCR beta chain sequence. Its antigen is unidentified. The source of the sample is a study of cytomegalovirus exposure and HLA in healthy donors. Overall study context: Samples from HLA-typed donors yielded some 85 million unique TCRs in an early data release. General study results and limits: In an earlier analysis, most TCR beta V segments were productive about 87% or about 30% of the time.

The germline gives CDR1 SGHRS, CDR2 YFSETQ. Trimming stripped 1 base from V and 2 bases from J, with 10 bases between. This CDR3 region has 15 residues. The PCR ran on 60 Vbeta and 13 Jbeta primers. TCRdb keeps only in-frame clones here, not all; method: immunoSEQ multiplex PCR. The sample consists of fewer than 300,000 clones, around 86% of them appearing once. The chain combines TRBV5-1 with TRBJ2-1, with D perhaps matching TRBD2 (6 bases). This sequence originates from a man aged 35 to 55 in good health and CMV-seropositive. Sequenced: PBMCs. CDR3 protein: CASSLTSQTYNEQFF. The CDR3 nucleotides are TGCGCCAGCAGCTTGACTAGCCAAACCTACAATGAGCAGTTCTTC.